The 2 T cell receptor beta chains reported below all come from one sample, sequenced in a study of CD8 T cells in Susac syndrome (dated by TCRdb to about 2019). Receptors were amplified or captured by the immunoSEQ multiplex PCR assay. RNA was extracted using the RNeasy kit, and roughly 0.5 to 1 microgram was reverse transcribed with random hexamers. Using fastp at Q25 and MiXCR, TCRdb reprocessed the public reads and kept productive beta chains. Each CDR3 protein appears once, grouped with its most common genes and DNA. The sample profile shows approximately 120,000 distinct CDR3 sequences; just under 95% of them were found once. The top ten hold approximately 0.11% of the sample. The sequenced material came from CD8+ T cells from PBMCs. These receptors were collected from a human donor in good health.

The CDR3 is CASSLATGSGTDTQYF. The DNA of the CDR3 is TGTGCCAGCAGCTTGGCGACAGGGTCGGGCACAGATACGCAGTATTTT. J is TRBJ2-3 and V is TRBV5-4, with 7 bases lining up with TRBD1. From germline, CDR1 is SGHNT and CDR2 YYREEE (reference sequence). CDR3 length: 16 amino acids. J lost 1 base, V lost 0 bases, and 5 bases had no gene match.

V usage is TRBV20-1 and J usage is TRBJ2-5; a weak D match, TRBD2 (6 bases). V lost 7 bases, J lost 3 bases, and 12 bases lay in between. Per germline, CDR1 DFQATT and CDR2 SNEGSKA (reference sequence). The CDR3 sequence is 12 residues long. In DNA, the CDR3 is TGCAGTGATCCGGGAGAGAAAGAGACCCAGTACTTC. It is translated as CSDPGEKETQYF.